The next 15 T cell receptor beta chains were all read from a single sample in a study of T cells after yellow fever vaccination. TCRdb fed the 5' RACE reads into MiXCR, producing one record per CDR3 protein. Of about 240,000 distinct CDR3 sequences listed, about 7.1% are singletons. The sample was CD4+ T cells sorted from PBMCs, taken 15 days after the yellow fever booster vaccination. The receptors shown here come from a man aged 25 to 45 who received the YFV17D yellow fever vaccine.

V usage is TRBV12-3 or TRBV12-4 and J usage is TRBJ2-3; a possible D gene is TRBD1 (5 bases). V was clipped by 2 bases and J by 9 bases, with 9 bases between them. This CDR3 contains 12 residues. The CDR3, as DNA: TGTGCCAGCAGTTTACCAGACAGCACGCAGTATTTT. Its translation is CASSLPDSTQYF.

This clonotype was seen only a few times. The chain has TRBV5-1 and TRBJ1-1; no clear D gene. Germline V lookup: CDR1 SGHRS, CDR2 YFSETQ. Deletions cut 0 bases from V and 4 bases from J, with 7 bases between. This CDR3 has 13 amino acids. The CDR3 nucleotides are TGCGCCAGCAGCTTGGGGGGAACCACTGAAGCTTTCTTT. Its translation: CASSLGGTTEAFF.

The chain joins TRBV12-3 or TRBV12-4 to TRBJ2-3; 8 nucleotides align to TRBD1. V was clipped by 5 bases and J by 0 bases; unmatched bases: 10. CDR3 length: 17 residues. This chain's CDR3 is CASSEDPRTGSTDTQYF. The CDR3 DNA reads as TGTGCCAGCAGTGAAGATCCCAGGACAGGGAGCACAGATACGCAGTATTTT.

There are a few counts of this clonotype. V is TRBV5-1 and J is TRBJ2-3; 7 bases match TRBD2. After removal of 3 bases from V and 4 bases from J, the junction contained 8 bases not matched to a gene. The CDR3 covers 15 residues. The germline gives CDR1 SGHRS, CDR2 YFSETQ. This CDR3 is CASSWSGVVADTQYF. Written as DNA, the CDR3 is TGCGCCAGCAGCTGGAGCGGGGTCGTGGCAGATACGCAGTATTTT.

This clonotype was seen more than once but under ten times. This chain connects TRBV15 to TRBJ2-7, with D tentatively TRBD2 (6 bases). V lost 0 bases and J lost 3, with 12 bases in between. The CDR3 consists of 15 residues. Germline lookup yields CDR1 LNHNV and CDR2 YYDKDF (reference sequence). This CDR3 reads CATSRDVAVSYEQYF. The CDR3, as DNA: TGTGCCACCAGCAGAGACGTAGCGGTTAGCTACGAGCAGTACTTC.

The sample holds many counts of this clonotype. The rearrangement uses TRBV20-1 and TRBJ2-7; 8 nucleotides agree with TRBD1. Germline V gives CDR1 DFQATT, CDR2 SNEGSKA (reference sequence). V gave up 6 bases and J gave up 2 bases; unmatched junction bases: 6. This CDR3 spans 13 amino acids. CDR3 in amino acids: CSATGTGPYEQYF. CDR3 DNA sequence: TGCAGTGCAACCGGGACAGGCCCCTACGAGCAGTACTTC.

This clonotype was detected only a few times. The V gene is TRBV6-1, the J gene TRBJ2-3; D possibly corresponds to TRBD2 (8 bases). This CDR3 spans 18 amino acids. V lost 8 bases, J lost 1 base, and 25 bases lay in between. Looked up from germline, CDR1 is MNHNS and CDR2 is SASEGT. For the CDR3, the DNA is TGTGCCAGCGCCCGGGCTAGCGGGCTGGGGACAGGCACAGATACGCAGTATTTT. It specifies CASARASGLGTGTDTQYF.

This clonotype was seen at least ten times. This chain joins TRBV5-1 and TRBJ2-1, with TRBD2 identical over 10 bases. The CDR3 loop spans 15 amino acids. The V gene end was trimmed by 3 bases and the J gene end by 7 bases; junction bases not matched to a gene: 7. Germline V lookup: CDR1 SGHRS, CDR2 YFSETQ. CDR3 coding DNA: TGCGCCAGCAGCTGGCTAGCGGGAGATGCGAATGAGCAGTTCTTC. Its protein is CASSWLAGDANEQFF. The whole variable domain, remainder taken from reference TRBV5-1 and TRBJ2-1, is KAGVTQTPRYLIKTRGQQVTLSCSPISGHRSVSWYQQTPGQGLQFLFEYFSETQRNKGNFPGRFSGRQFSNSRSEMNVSTLELGDSALYLCASSWLAGDANEQFFGPGTRLTVL.

The chain carries TRBV29-1 and TRBJ1-5; no definite D call. The V end was cut by 8 bases, the J end by 1 base, with 9 bases between. Germline CDR1 is SQVTM and CDR2 is ANQGSEA. There are 12 residues in the CDR3. CDR3 DNA: TGCAGCATTCAAGAGAGCAATCAGCCCCAGCATTTT. Its translation is CSIQESNQPQHF.

The chain employs TRBV30 and TRBJ1-1; D remains ambiguous. The V gene lost 1 base and the J gene lost 4 bases, with 10 bases spanning the gap. The V gene's germline CDR1 is GTSNPN and CDR2 SVGIG (reference sequence). This CDR3 is 13 amino acids long. CDR3 coding DNA: TGTGCCTGGAGTGCCTCCACGGGCACTGAAGCTTTCTTT. It yields the protein CAWSASTGTEAFF.

This clonotype was counted between two and nine times. The chain links TRBV3-1 to TRBJ2-3; D is possibly TRBD2 (6 bases). V lost 4 bases and J 4 bases, leaving 15 bases between the germline ends. The germline CDR1 and CDR2 sequences are LGHDT and YNNKEL (reference sequence). The CDR3 covers 15 residues. Written as DNA, the CDR3 is TGTGCCAGCAGCCGCCTTAGCGGAAACTCAGATACGCAGTATTTT. It yields the protein CASSRLSGNSDTQYF.

This clonotype was seen at least ten times. The gene calls are TRBV27 and TRBJ1-1; possible D gene TRBD1, 6 bases. CDR3 length: 12 residues. Per germline, CDR1 MNHEY and CDR2 SMNVEV (reference sequence). V dropped 5 bases and J dropped 11 bases, with 15 bases sitting between them. In DNA form, the CDR3 reads TGTGCCAGCAGTCCAACGGGGGGCAGGGCTTTCTTT. Amino acid sequence: CASSPTGGRAFF.

The J gene is TRBJ2-1, the V gene TRBV7-2; 7 bases match TRBD2. The CDR3 is 16 residues long. Looked up from germline, CDR1 is SGHTA and CDR2 is FQGNSA. J gave up 2 bases and V 1 base, and 5 bases lay outside the gene matches. The CDR3 sequence is CASSLGDGRPYNEQFF. CDR3 DNA: TGTGCCAGCAGCTTAGGGGACGGGAGGCCCTACAATGAGCAGTTCTTC. The complete variable domain, with remaining parts taken from reference TRBV7-2 and TRBJ2-1, reads GAGVSQSPSNKVTEKGKDVELRCDPISGHTALYWYRQSLGQGLEFLIYFQGNSAPDKSGLPSDRFSAERTGGSVSTLTIQRTQQEDSAVYLCASSLGDGRPYNEQFFGPGTRLTVL.

This clonotype was seen a handful of times. The J gene is TRBJ1-1, the V gene TRBV20-1; D ambiguous. In germline, CDR1 is DFQATT, CDR2 SNEGSKA (reference sequence). Trimming removed 6 bases from V and 3 bases from J, with 14 bases in between. The CDR3 runs 13 residues. The CDR3 sequence is CSANRGWDTEAFF. Here the CDR3 DNA reads TGCAGTGCCAATCGGGGATGGGACACTGAAGCTTTCTTT.

The rearrangement joins TRBV20-1 to TRBJ2-2, with D hard to call. The CDR3 length is 13 residues. Germline loops: CDR1 DFQATT, CDR2 SNEGSKA (reference sequence). V shed 0 bases and J shed 4 bases, with 6 bases lying between them. CDR3 sequence: CSARDHSTGELFF. The CDR3 DNA follows: TGCAGTGCTAGAGATCATAGCACCGGGGAGCTGTTTTTT.